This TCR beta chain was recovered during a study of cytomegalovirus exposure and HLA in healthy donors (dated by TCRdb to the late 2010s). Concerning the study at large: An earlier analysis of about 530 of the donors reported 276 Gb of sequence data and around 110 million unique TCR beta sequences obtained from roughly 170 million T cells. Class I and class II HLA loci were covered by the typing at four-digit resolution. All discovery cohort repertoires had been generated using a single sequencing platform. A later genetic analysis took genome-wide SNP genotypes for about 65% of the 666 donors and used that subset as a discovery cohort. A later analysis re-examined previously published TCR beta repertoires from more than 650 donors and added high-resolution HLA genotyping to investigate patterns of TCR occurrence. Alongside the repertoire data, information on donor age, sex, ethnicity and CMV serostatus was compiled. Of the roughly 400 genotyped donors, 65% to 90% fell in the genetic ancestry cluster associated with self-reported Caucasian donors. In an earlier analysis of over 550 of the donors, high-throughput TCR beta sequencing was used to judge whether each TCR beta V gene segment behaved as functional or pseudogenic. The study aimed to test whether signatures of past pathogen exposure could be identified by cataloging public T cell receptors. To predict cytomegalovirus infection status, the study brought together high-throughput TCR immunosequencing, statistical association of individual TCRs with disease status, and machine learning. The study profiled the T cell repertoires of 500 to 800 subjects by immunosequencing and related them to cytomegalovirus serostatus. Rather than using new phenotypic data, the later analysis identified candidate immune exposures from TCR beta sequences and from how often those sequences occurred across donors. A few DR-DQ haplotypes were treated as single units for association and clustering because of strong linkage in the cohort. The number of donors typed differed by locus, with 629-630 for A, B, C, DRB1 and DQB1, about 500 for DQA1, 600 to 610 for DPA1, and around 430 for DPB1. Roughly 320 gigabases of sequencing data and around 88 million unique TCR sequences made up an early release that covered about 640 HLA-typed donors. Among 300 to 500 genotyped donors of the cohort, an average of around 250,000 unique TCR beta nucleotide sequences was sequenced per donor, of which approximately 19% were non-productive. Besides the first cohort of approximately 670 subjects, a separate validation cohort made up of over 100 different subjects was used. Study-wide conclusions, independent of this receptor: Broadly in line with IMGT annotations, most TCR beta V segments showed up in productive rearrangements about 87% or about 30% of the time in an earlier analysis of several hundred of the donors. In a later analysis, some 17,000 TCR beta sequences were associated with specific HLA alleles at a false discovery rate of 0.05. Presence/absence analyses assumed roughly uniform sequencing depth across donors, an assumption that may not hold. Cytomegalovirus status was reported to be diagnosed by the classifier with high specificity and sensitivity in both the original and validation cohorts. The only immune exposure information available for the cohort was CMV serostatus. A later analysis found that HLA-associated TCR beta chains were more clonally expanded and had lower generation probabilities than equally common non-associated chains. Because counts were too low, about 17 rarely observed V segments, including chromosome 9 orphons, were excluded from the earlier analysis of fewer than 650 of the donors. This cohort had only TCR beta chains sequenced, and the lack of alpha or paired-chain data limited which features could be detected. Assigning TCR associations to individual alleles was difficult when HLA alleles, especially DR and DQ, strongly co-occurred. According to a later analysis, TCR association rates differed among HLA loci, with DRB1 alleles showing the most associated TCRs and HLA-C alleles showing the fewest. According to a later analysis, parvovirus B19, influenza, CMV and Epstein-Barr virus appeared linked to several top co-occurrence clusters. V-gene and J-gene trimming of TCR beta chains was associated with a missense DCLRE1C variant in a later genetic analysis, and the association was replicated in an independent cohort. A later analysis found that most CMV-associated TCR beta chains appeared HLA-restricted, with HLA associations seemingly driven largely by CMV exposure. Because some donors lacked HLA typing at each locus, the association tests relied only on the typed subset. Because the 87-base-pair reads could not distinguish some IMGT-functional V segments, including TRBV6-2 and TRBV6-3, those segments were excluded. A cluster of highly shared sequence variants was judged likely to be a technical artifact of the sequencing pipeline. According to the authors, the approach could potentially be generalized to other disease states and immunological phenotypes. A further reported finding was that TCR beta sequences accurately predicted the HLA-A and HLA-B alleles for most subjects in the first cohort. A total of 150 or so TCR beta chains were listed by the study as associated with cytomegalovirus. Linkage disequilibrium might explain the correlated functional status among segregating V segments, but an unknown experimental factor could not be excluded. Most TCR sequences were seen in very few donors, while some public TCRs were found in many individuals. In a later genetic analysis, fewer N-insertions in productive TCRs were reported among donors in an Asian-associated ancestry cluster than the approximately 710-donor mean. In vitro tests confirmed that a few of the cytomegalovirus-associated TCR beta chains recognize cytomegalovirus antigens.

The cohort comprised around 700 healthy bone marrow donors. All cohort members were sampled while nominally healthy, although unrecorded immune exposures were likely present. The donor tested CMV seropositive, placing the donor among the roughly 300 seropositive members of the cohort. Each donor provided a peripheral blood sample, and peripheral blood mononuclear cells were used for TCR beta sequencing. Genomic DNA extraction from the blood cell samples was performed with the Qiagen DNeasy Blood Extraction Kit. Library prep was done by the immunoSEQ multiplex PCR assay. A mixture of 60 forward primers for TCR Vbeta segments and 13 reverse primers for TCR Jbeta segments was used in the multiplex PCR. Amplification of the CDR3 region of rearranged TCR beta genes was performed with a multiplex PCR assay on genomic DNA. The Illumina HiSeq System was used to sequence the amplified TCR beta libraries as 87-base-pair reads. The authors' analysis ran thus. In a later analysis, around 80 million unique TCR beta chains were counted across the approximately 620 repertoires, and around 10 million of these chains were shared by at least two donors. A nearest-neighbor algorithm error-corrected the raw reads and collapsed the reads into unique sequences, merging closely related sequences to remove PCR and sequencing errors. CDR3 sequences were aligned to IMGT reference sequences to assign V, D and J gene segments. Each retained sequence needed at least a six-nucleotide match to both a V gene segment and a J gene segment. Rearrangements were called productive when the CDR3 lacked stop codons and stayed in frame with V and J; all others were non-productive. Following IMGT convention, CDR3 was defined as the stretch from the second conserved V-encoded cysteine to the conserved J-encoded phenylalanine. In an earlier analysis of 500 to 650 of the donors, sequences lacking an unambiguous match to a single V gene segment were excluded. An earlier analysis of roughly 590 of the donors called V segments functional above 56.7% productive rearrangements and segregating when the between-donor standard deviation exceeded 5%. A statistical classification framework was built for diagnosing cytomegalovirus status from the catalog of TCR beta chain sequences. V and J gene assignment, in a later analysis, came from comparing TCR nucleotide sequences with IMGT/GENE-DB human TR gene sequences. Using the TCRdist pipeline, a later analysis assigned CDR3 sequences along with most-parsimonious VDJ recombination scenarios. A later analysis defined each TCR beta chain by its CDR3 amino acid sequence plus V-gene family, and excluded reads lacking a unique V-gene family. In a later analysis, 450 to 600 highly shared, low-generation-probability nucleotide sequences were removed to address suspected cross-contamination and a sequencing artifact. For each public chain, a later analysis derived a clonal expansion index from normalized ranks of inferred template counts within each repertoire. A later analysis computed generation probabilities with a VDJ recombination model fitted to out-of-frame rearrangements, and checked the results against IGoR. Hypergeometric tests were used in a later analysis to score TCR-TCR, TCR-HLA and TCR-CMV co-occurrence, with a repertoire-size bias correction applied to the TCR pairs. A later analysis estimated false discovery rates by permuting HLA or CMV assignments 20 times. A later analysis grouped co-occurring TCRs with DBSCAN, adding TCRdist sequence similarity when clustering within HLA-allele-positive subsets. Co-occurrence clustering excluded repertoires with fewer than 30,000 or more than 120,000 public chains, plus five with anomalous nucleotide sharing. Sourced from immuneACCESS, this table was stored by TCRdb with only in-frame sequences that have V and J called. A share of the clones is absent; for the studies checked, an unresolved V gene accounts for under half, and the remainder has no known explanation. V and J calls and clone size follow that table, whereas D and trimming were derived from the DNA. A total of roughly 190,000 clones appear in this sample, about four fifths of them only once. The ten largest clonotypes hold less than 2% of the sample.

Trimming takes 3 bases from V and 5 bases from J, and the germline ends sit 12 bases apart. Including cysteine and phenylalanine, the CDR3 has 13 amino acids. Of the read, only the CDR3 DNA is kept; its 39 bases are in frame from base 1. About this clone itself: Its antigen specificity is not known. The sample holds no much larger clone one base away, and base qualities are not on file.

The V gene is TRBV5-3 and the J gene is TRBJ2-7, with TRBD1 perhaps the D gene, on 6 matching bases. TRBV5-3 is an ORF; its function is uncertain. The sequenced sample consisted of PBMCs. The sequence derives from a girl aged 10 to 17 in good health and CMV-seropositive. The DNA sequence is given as TGTGCCAGAAGCTCGACAGGTCCCCACGAGCAGTACTTC. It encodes CARSSTGPHEQYF.